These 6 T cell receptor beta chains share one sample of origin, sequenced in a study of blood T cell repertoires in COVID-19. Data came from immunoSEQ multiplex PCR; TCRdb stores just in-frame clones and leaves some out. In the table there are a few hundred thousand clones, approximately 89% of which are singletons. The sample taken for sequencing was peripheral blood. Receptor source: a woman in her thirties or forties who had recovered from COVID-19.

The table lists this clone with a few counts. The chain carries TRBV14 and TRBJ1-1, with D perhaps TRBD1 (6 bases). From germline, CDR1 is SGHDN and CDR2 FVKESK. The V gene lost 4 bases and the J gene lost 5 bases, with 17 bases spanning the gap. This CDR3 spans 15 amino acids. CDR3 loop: CASSRGKGEWTEAFF. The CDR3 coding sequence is TGTGCCAGCAGCCGAGGTAAGGGGGAATGGACTGAAGCTTTCTTT.

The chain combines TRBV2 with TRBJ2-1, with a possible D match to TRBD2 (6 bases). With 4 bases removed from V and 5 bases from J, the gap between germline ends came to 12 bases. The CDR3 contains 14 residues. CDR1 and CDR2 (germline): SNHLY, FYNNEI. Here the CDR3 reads CASSGFWGDNEQFF. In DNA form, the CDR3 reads TGTGCCAGCAGTGGGTTTTGGGGGGACAATGAGCAGTTCTTC.

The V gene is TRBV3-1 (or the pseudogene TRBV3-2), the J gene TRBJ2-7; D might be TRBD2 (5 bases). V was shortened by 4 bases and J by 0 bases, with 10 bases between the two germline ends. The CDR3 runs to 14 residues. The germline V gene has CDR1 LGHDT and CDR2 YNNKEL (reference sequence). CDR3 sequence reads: CASSPGGSSYEQYF. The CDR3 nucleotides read TGTGCCAGCAGCCCCGGTGGGAGCTCCTACGAGCAGTACTTC.

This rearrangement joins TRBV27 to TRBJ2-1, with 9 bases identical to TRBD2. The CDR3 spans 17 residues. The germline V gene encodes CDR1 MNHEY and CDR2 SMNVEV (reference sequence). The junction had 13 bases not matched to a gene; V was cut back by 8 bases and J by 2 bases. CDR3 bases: TGTGCCAGCGTGTCTAGCGGGATTAGTTCTGCCTACAATGAGCAGTTCTTC. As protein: CASVSSGISSAYNEQFF.

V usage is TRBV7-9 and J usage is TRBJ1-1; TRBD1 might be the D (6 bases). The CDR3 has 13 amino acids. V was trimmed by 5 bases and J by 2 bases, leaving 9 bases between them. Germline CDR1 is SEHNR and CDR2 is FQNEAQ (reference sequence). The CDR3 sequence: CASSLDSNTEAFF. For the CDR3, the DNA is TGTGCCAGCAGCCTGGACAGTAACACTGAAGCTTTCTTT.

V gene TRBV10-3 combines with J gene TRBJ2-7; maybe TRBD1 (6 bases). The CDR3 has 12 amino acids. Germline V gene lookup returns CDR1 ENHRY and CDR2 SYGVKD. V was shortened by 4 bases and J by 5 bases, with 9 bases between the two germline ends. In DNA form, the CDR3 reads TGTGCCATCAGTGGGGGGCGGGACGAGCAGTACTTC. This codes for CAISGGRDEQYF.